A selection of T cell receptor beta chains follows, all from one sample in a study of the immune and genomic landscape of osteosarcoma. Using immunoSEQ multiplex PCR, the repertoire was profiled, and TCRdb retains in-frame clones only, with some absent. The data hold roughly 9,800 clones, with 60% to 85% observed a single time. Input material: osteosarcoma tumor tissue from the lung. The receptors originated from a human donor with osteosarcoma. The CDR3 runs from the conserved cysteine through the conserved F or W. Fields, in order: J gene, V gene, clone size, D gene, CDR3 DNA, CDR3 protein. A D gene is named only where the DNA matches it firmly. Some rows mark clone size as missing; the rest say once, few, many or name a class of expanded clone.

J gene: TRBJ1-4; V gene: TRBV5-1; clone size: -; D gene: TRBD1; CDR3 DNA: TGCGCCAGCAGCTGTCCCGGGACAGGGCAAGACTGCGAAAAACTGTTTTTT; CDR3 protein: CASSCPGTGQDCEKLFF
J gene: TRBJ2-1; V gene: TRBV27; clone size: -; D gene: TRBD2; CDR3 DNA: TGTGCCAGCAGATATGCTAGCGGGACCTACAATGAGCAGTTCTTC; CDR3 protein: CASRYASGTYNEQFF
J gene: TRBJ2-3; V gene: TRBV9; clone size: -; D gene: TRBD2; CDR3 DNA: TGTGCCAGCAGCGTAGCTACTCCCCGGGAGGGTCGCACAGATACGCAGTATTTT; CDR3 protein: CASSVATPREGRTDTQYF
J gene: TRBJ2-2; V gene: TRBV25-1; clone size: -; D gene: -; CDR3 DNA: TGTGCCAGCAGTGACAGGGACACCGGGGAGCTGTTTTTT; CDR3 protein: CASSDRDTGELFF
J gene: TRBJ2-7; V gene: TRBV6-1; clone size: -; D gene: -; CDR3 DNA: TGTGCCAGCAGTGAAGCCCGGGGGTGGGGGGAGCAGTACTTC; CDR3 protein: CASSEARGWGEQYF
J gene: TRBJ2-7; V gene: TRBV28; clone size: -; D gene: TRBD1; CDR3 DNA: TGTGCCAGCAGTTTCCCGGGACAGGGGTGGGTTATTTCCTACGAGCAGTACTTC; CDR3 protein: CASSFPGQGWVISYEQYF
J gene: TRBJ2-1; V gene: TRBV30; clone size: -; D gene: -; CDR3 DNA: TGTGCCTGGAGTGGGGCAGGGGCCAATGAGCAGTTCTTC; CDR3 protein: CAWSGAGANEQFF
J gene: TRBJ1-1; V gene: TRBV7-2; clone size: -; D gene: TRBD1; CDR3 DNA: TGTGCCAGCAGCTCCGCCGGGACAGGGGGATTTGAAGCTTTCTTT; CDR3 protein: CASSSAGTGGFEAFF
J gene: TRBJ2-7; V gene: TRBV2; clone size: few; D gene: -; CDR3 DNA: TGTGCCAGCAGGGACATCCACGAGCAGTACTTC; CDR3 protein: CASRDIHEQYF
J gene: TRBJ2-7; V gene: TRBV4-1; clone size: -; D gene: TRBD2; CDR3 DNA: TGCGCCAGCAGCTACTCAGGACTAGCGGGGTCCTACGAGCAGTACTTC; CDR3 protein: CASSYSGLAGSYEQYF
J gene: TRBJ2-1; V gene: TRBV5-8; clone size: -; D gene: TRBD2; CDR3 DNA: TGTGCCAGCAGCTTTGCAGGGACTAGCGGGATATATGAGCAGTTCTTC; CDR3 protein: CASSFAGTSGIYEQFF
J gene: TRBJ1-5; V gene: TRBV6-1; clone size: -; D gene: -; CDR3 DNA: TGTGCCAGCAGTGAAGCCGTCAGTCTCAATCAGCCCCAGCATTTT; CDR3 protein: CASSEAVSLNQPQHF
J gene: TRBJ2-5; V gene: TRBV2; clone size: few; D gene: TRBD1; CDR3 DNA: TGTGCCAGCAGTGACACCGGAGGGGACAGGCGGCCCCTACAAGAGACCCAGTACTTC; CDR3 protein: CASSDTGGDRRPLQETQYF
J gene: TRBJ1-1; V gene: TRBV7-3; clone size: once; D gene: -; CDR3 DNA: TGTGCCAGCAGCTTAAGTTCGGGTACTCGGGAAGCTTTCTTT; CDR3 protein: CASSLSSGTREAFF
J gene: TRBJ2-4; V gene: TRBV21-1; clone size: -; D gene: -; CDR3 DNA: TGTGCCAGCAGCTCGGGAATAGCCAAAAACATTCAGTACTTC; CDR3 protein: CASSSGIAKNIQYF
J gene: TRBJ2-1; V gene: TRBV9; clone size: -; D gene: TRBD2; CDR3 DNA: TGTGCCAGCAGCGCCTCCGGGGGGGATGAGCAGTTCTTC; CDR3 protein: CASSASGGDEQFF
J gene: TRBJ2-7; V gene: TRBV5-1; clone size: -; D gene: TRBD2; CDR3 DNA: TGCGCCAGCAGCTTGGTACTAGCGGGATCCCGGGAGCAGTACTTC; CDR3 protein: CASSLVLAGSREQYF
J gene: TRBJ2-1; V gene: TRBV30; clone size: -; D gene: TRBD2; CDR3 DNA: TGTGCCTGGAGTGTAGCGGGAGAGGACTACAATGAGCAGTTCTTC; CDR3 protein: CAWSVAGEDYNEQFF
J gene: TRBJ1-1; V gene: TRBV30; clone size: few; D gene: -; CDR3 DNA: TGTGCCTGGAGTGTAGGTGTGGGTCCGGGCACTGAAGCTTTCTTT; CDR3 protein: CAWSVGVGPGTEAFF
J gene: TRBJ2-7; V gene: TRBV6-5; clone size: -; D gene: -; CDR3 DNA: TGTGCCAGCAGTTATGACGGCGGTTATATTTACGAGCAGTACTTC; CDR3 protein: CASSYDGGYIYEQYF
J gene: TRBJ1-1; V gene: TRBV6-1; clone size: -; D gene: -; CDR3 DNA: TGTGCCAGCAGTGAAGTCCGGGGAGGCGGCACTGAAGCTTTCTTT; CDR3 protein: CASSEVRGGGTEAFF
J gene: TRBJ2-3; V gene: TRBV5-1; clone size: -; D gene: TRBD2; CDR3 DNA: TGCGCCAGCAGCGATGGGGGACTAGAGGCAGATACGCAGTATTTT; CDR3 protein: CASSDGGLEADTQYF
J gene: TRBJ2-2; V gene: TRBV5-6; clone size: -; D gene: -; CDR3 DNA: TGTGCCAGCAGCTCCGGAGGGGCCGGGGAGCTGTTTTTT; CDR3 protein: CASSSGGAGELFF
J gene: TRBJ1-5; V gene: TRBV29-1; clone size: -; D gene: -; CDR3 DNA: TGCAGCGTCGTACCCTCGGGCAATCAGCCCCAGCATTTT; CDR3 protein: CSVVPSGNQPQHF
J gene: TRBJ2-1; V gene: TRBV27; clone size: -; D gene: TRBD1; CDR3 DNA: TGTGCCAGCAGTCCCCGGGACAGGGCCTACAATGAGCAGTTCTTC; CDR3 protein: CASSPRDRAYNEQFF
J gene: TRBJ1-2; V gene: TRBV2; clone size: -; D gene: -; CDR3 DNA: TGTGCCAGCAGTGAGAGGGTCAACTACACCTTC; CDR3 protein: CASSERVNYTF
J gene: TRBJ1-1; V gene: TRBV21-1; clone size: -; D gene: -; CDR3 DNA: TGTGCCAGCAGCAATGGGGACAGGGGACGTAACACTGAAGCTTTCTTT; CDR3 protein: CASSNGDRGRNTEAFF
J gene: TRBJ2-1; V gene: TRBV6-1; clone size: -; D gene: -; CDR3 DNA: TGTGCCAGCAGTGAACTGGGTGAAGGTCCGGAGCAGTTCTTC; CDR3 protein: CASSELGEGPEQFF
J gene: TRBJ1-1; V gene: TRBV28; clone size: few; D gene: -; CDR3 DNA: TGTGCCAGCCGTGGGGGAGGTGGGTGGAACACTGAAGCTTTCTTT; CDR3 protein: CASRGGGGWNTEAFF
J gene: TRBJ2-5; V gene: TRBV23-1; clone size: once; D gene: -; CDR3 DNA: TGCGCCAGCAGTCAATTAGCGCAGGGGAAGGAGACCCAGTACTTC; CDR3 protein: CASSQLAQGKETQYF
J gene: TRBJ2-2; V gene: TRBV5-1; clone size: -; D gene: -; CDR3 DNA: TGCGCCAGCAGCGGCTCAAGTTGGACCGGGGAGCTGTTTTTT; CDR3 protein: CASSGSSWTGELFF
J gene: TRBJ1-2; V gene: TRBV6-5; clone size: once; D gene: -; CDR3 DNA: TGTGCCAGCACCGAGGGTCAGGGAACCATCTATGGCTACACCTTC; CDR3 protein: CASTEGQGTIYGYTF
J gene: TRBJ2-3; V gene: TRBV29-1; clone size: -; D gene: -; CDR3 DNA: TGCAGCGTTTCCGGAGCAGGTACAGATACGCAGTATTTT; CDR3 protein: CSVSGAGTDTQYF
J gene: TRBJ2-7; V gene: TRBV18; clone size: -; D gene: TRBD2; CDR3 DNA: TGTGCCAGCTCACCGACTAGCGCCGAGGGCGAGCAGTACTTC; CDR3 protein: CASSPTSAEGEQYF
J gene: TRBJ2-7; V gene: TRBV2; clone size: large; D gene: -; CDR3 DNA: TGTGCCAGCAGCCCGGGGTTTTCGAGGCACTACGAGCAGTACTTC; CDR3 protein: CASSPGFSRHYEQYF
J gene: TRBJ1-3; V gene: TRBV7-9; clone size: once; D gene: -; CDR3 DNA: TGTGCCAGCAGCCCGGACATCTCTGGAAACACCATATATTTT; CDR3 protein: CASSPDISGNTIYF
J gene: TRBJ2-6; V gene: TRBV30; clone size: -; D gene: -; CDR3 DNA: TGTGCCTGGGACCCAGGGTCCTCTGGGGCCAACGTCCTGACTTTC; CDR3 protein: CAWDPGSSGANVLTF
J gene: TRBJ2-7; V gene: TRBV4-2; clone size: -; D gene: TRBD2; CDR3 DNA: TGTGCCAGCAGCCAATTCCGAGGGACTACCGGTTCGTACTTC; CDR3 protein: CASSQFRGTTGSYF
J gene: TRBJ2-2; V gene: TRBV28; clone size: few; D gene: TRBD1; CDR3 DNA: TGTGCCACCAAAACAGGGGTGGGCACCGGGGAGCTGTTTTTT; CDR3 protein: CATKTGVGTGELFF
J gene: TRBJ2-1; V gene: TRBV11-2; clone size: -; D gene: TRBD2; CDR3 DNA: TGTGCCAGCAGCTTAGATTCCGTACTAGCGGGAGGGCCAAATGAGCAGTTCTTC; CDR3 protein: CASSLDSVLAGGPNEQFF
J gene: TRBJ1-3; V gene: TRBV9; clone size: -; D gene: -; CDR3 DNA: TGTGCCAGCAGCCCAGAACGGGACGGTTCTGGAAACACCATATATTTT; CDR3 protein: CASSPERDGSGNTIYF